The source of this T cell receptor (beta chain) is a study of shared clonotypes between healthy human individuals. For the study at large: Every donor yielded three CD4 naive, three CD4 memory, two CD8 naive and one CD8 memory plate. General study findings and limits: On the whole, naive subsets had larger estimated richness than memory subsets had.

CD45RO-negative, CCR7-selected cells formed the naive CD8 fraction, which excluded terminally differentiated effector memory CD45RA+ cells. The length of the CDR3 is 12 residues. Germline-derived CDR1 and CDR2 are MDHEN and SYDVKM. Trimming cost V 3 bases and J 10 bases, with 12 bases left between them. Comment on this clone: The antigen is unknown.

Each PCR replicate from the sorted subsets contained 200 to 250 ng DNA, which is some 32,000 T cell genomes. Clones were read by immunoSEQ multiplex PCR, and TCRdb kept only the in-frame ones, dropping some. Among roughly 550,000 clones listed, about 95% were seen once. The chain links TRBV28 to TRBJ1-1; D not resolved. The source is a woman aged 25 to 39 in good health. Sequenced material: naive CD8+ T cells sorted from blood. This CDR3 reads CASSFWEGAAFF. The CDR3 nucleotides read TGTGCCAGCAGTTTTTGGGAGGGTGCAGCTTTCTTT.